One sample yielded the 7 T cell receptor beta chains listed below, sequenced in a study of blood T cell repertoires in COVID-19 (dated by TCRdb to 2020 to 2021). The library was generated by the immunoSEQ multiplex PCR assay. TCRdb re-hosts the immuneACCESS table, in-frame sequences only. Its copies lack some clones; in the studies checked, an unresolved V gene accounts for under half of them, and the cause for the rest is not known. The sample table shows about 140,000 clones, and over 80% are seen once. The ten largest clones add up to 9.5% to 12% of the sample. Sequencing input: peripheral blood. The receptors come from a woman older than 75 with acute or convalescent COVID-19.

The chain joins TRBV7-9 to TRBJ2-2, with 7 bases fitting TRBD2. This CDR3 is 15 amino acids long. Germline values: CDR1 SEHNR, CDR2 FQNEAQ (reference sequence). V shed 5 bases and J 6 bases; nucleotides not matched to a gene: 9. CDR3 amino acids: CASSRSGAGSGELFF. The CDR3 nucleotides read TGTGCCAGCAGCCGAAGCGGGGCGGGGTCCGGGGAGCTGTTTTTT.

Details on this clone: Other nucleotide sequences from this sample produce the same CDR3. The genes are TRBV5-1 and TRBJ2-1, with 8 positions matching TRBD2. V was pared by 0 bases and J by 1 base, with 9 bases of the junction left unmatched. This CDR3 spans 18 amino acids. CDR1 and CDR2 (germline): SGHRS, YFSETQ. CDR3 sequence: CASSLADSGGGSYNEQFF. CDR3 sequence (DNA): TGCGCCAGCAGCTTGGCCGACTCGGGGGGGGGATCCTACAATGAGCAGTTCTTC. Based on the CDR3 plus reference TRBV5-1 and TRBJ2-1, the full variable domain is KAGVTQTPRYLIKTRGQQVTLSCSPISGHRSVSWYQQTPGQGLQFLFEYFSETQRNKGNFPGRFSGRQFSNSRSEMNVSTLELGDSALYLCASSLADSGGGSYNEQFFGPGTRLTVL.

The rearrangement uses TRBV3-1 (or the pseudogene TRBV3-2) and TRBJ2-5; TRBD2 agrees at 13 bases. In germline, CDR1 is LGHDT, CDR2 YNNKEL (reference sequence). With V trimmed by 6 bases and J by 9 bases, 19 bases remained unmatched. The CDR3 has 18 residues. Written as DNA, the CDR3 is TGTGCCAGCAGTGAAGCCCGATCGACTAGCGGGGGGCCGGCGGCCCAGTACTTC. Its protein is CASSEARSTSGGPAAQYF.

The chain has TRBV7-2 and TRBJ2-7; no reliable D call. The CDR3 is made up of 13 amino acids. CDR1 and CDR2 (germline): SGHTA, FQGNSA. Trimming stripped 1 base from V and 5 bases from J, with 9 bases between. The CDR3 loop is CASSLGEEDEQYF. Written as DNA, the CDR3 is TGTGCCAGCAGCTTAGGAGAGGAAGACGAGCAGTACTTC.

V usage is TRBV12-5 and J usage is TRBJ1-4; 7 nucleotides agree with TRBD1. CDR1 and CDR2 from the germline V gene are LGHNT and FRNRAP. CDR3 size: 14 residues. After removal of 5 bases from V and 7 bases from J, the junction contained 7 bases not matched to a gene. This CDR3 reads CASGLGTDSEKLFF. As DNA, the CDR3 is TGTGCTAGTGGTCTTGGGACAGATAGTGAAAAACTGTTTTTT. Full variable domain (rest looked up from reference TRBV12-5 and TRBJ1-4): DARVTQTPRHKVTEMGQEVTMRCQPILGHNTVFWYRQTMMQGLELLAYFRNRAPLDDSGMPKDRFSAEMPDATLATLKIQPSEPRDSAVYFCASGLGTDSEKLFFGSGTQLSVL.

This clone was counted once. This chain uses TRBV15 with TRBJ1-1; TRBD1 might be the D (5 bases). V was trimmed by 3 bases and J by 7 bases, leaving 15 bases between them. CDR3 length: 14 amino acids. The germline V gene has CDR1 LNHNV and CDR2 YYDKDF (reference sequence). This CDR3 is CATSSYGGASEAFF. The CDR3 region has the DNA TGTGCCACCAGCAGTTATGGCGGGGCCAGTGAAGCTTTCTTT.

This clone was counted between two and nine times. The same CDR3 is also encoded by other DNA sequences in this sample. The chain employs TRBV5-5 and TRBJ1-2; D may be TRBD1 (5 bases). CDR3 length: 12 amino acids. Germline V lookup: CDR1 SGHKS, CDR2 YYEKEE (reference sequence). With 2 bases removed from V and 4 bases from J, the gap between germline ends came to 6 bases. The CDR3 loop is CASSFDSYGYTF. The CDR3 DNA reads as TGTGCCAGCAGCTTCGACAGCTATGGCTACACCTTC.